This is a list of T cell receptor beta chains from one sample in a study of T cell responses to AZD1222 COVID-19 vaccine. TCRdb's copy holds only in-frame clones and misses some; the assay was immunoSEQ multiplex PCR. The repertoire holds fewer than 110,000 clones, with around 87% as singletons. This specimen was peripheral blood, taken 28 days after the second AZD1222 dose. All receptors come from an adult who received the AZD1222 COVID-19 vaccine. Each CDR3 is given with its conserved first and last residue. Each record gives: V gene, CDR3 protein.

v_gene: TRBV19
CDR3aa: CASSPQRRLGGYEQYF

v_gene: TRBV12-5
CDR3aa: CASGRYADTEAFF

v_gene: TRBV5-1
CDR3aa: CASSFFLGYGYTF

v_gene: TRBV29-1
CDR3aa: CSVGLAVYNEQFF

v_gene: TRBV6-1
CDR3aa: CASSENYGPTYEQYF

v_gene: TRBV10-3
CDR3aa: CAISTGRQNTEAFF

v_gene: TRBV19
CDR3aa: CASRRGYEQYF

v_gene: TRBV7-9
CDR3aa: CASPLPGQDNSPLHF

v_gene: TRBV3-1/TRBV3-2
CDR3aa: CASSQAERGQDEQFF

v_gene: TRBV4-2
CDR3aa: CASSQDLEQPQHF

v_gene: TRBV7-3
CDR3aa: CASSLTGTGGYEQYF

v_gene: TRBV18
CDR3aa: CASSPPTGGYTEAFF

v_gene: TRBV27
CDR3aa: CASSPRQGNQPQHF

v_gene: TRBV6-4
CDR3aa: CASSVLAGGSPDTQYF

v_gene: TRBV4-2
CDR3aa: CASSQDRGGGPYEQYF

v_gene: TRBV7-2
CDR3aa: CASKQGSSYEQYF

v_gene: TRBV4-1
CDR3aa: CASSQGSSTTAGYTF

v_gene: TRBV5-1
CDR3aa: CASSPQTDTDTQYF

v_gene: TRBV28
CDR3aa: CASSFRTGLYNEQFF

v_gene: TRBV4-1
CDR3aa: CASSLRGSPSGYNEQFF

v_gene: TRBV5-6
CDR3aa: CASSLPYNEQFF

v_gene: TRBV7-2
CDR3aa: CASSLEGGLSPLHF

v_gene: TRBV19
CDR3aa: CASSIDKFNYEQYF

v_gene: TRBV7-9
CDR3aa: CASRSPGQNYGYTF

v_gene: TRBV19
CDR3aa: CASSLGQGRVVTEAFF

v_gene: TRBV9
CDR3aa: CASSVGGGGSYEQYF

v_gene: TRBV5-1
CDR3aa: CASSLPSDNSPLHF

v_gene: TRBV24-1
CDR3aa: CATSGITAEAFF

v_gene: TRBV4-1
CDR3aa: CASSDRTGNTGELFF

v_gene: TRBV3-1/TRBV3-2
CDR3aa: CASSQPWTGANTEAFF

v_gene: TRBV6-1
CDR3aa: CASSEDQAGNQPQHF

v_gene: TRBV5-1
CDR3aa: CASSLTGGSSGANVLTF

v_gene: TRBV5-5
CDR3aa: CASRAGGPGEQYF

v_gene: TRBV5-1
CDR3aa: CASSSAGNQPQHF

v_gene: TRBV11-1
CDR3aa: CASSYTGSSYEQYF

v_gene: TRBV4-1
CDR3aa: CASSQGPYQPQHF

v_gene: TRBV5-4
CDR3aa: CASSRAPTGQENIQYF

v_gene: TRBV6-5
CDR3aa: CASSSTGTGANEQYF

v_gene: TRBV7-9
CDR3aa: CASSTPGRANVLTF

v_gene: TRBV27
CDR3aa: CASRYGPYNEQFF

v_gene: TRBV27
CDR3aa: CASNRQGTYEQYF

v_gene: TRBV30
CDR3aa: CAWSRRGGVSYNEQFF

v_gene: TRBV30
CDR3aa: CAWSSTGVYVEQFF

v_gene: TRBV5-4
CDR3aa: CASSSGGTGSYEQYF

v_gene: TRBV6-5
CDR3aa: CASSRRTGRATEAFF

v_gene: TRBV5-1
CDR3aa: CASSLQGDTNYGYTF

v_gene: TRBV7-9
CDR3aa: CASSVGQGGMKTQYF

v_gene: TRBV3-1/TRBV3-2
CDR3aa: CASSRSEAGDTQYF

v_gene: TRBV6-2/TRBV6-3
CDR3aa: CASSYFPFGQPSSPGTDTQYF

v_gene: TRBV10-3
CDR3aa: CAISVGTGNTEAFF

v_gene: TRBV9
CDR3aa: CASSPSGLAAYEQYF

v_gene: TRBV28
CDR3aa: CASSPPGDEQFF

v_gene: TRBV9
CDR3aa: CASSVSGQGRLFF

v_gene: TRBV19
CDR3aa: CASSILAGQETQYF